The 32 T cell receptor beta chains given below trace back to one sample, sequenced in a study of siplizumab effects on memory and regulatory T cells. Only in-frame clones appear in the TCRdb table, and some are missing; sequencing was by immunoSEQ multiplex PCR. The sample has about 82,000 clones, approximately 90% seen once. The sequenced sample consisted of Tregs sorted from blood. These receptors originate from a human donor in good health.

The V gene is TRBV19, the J gene TRBJ1-1; perhaps TRBD1 as D (5 bases). Germline V CDR1 and CDR2: LNHDA, SQIVND (reference sequence). V lost 5 bases and J 0 bases, leaving 13 bases between the germline ends. CDR3 length: 15 residues. This chain's CDR3 is CASSPGTGLNTEAFF. The CDR3 coding sequence is TGTGCCAGTAGTCCCGGGACGGGGCTGAACACTGAAGCTTTCTTT.

The chain employs TRBV6-1 and TRBJ2-7, with no clear D. CDR1 is MNHNS, CDR2 SASEGT, per germline. V lost 3 bases, J lost 3 bases, and 3 bases lay in between. The CDR3 is 11 residues long. The CDR3 region is CASSDYYEQYF. The DNA of the CDR3 is TGTGCCAGCAGTGACTACTACGAGCAGTACTTC.

The CDR3 protein is CAISPGQWEFNYGYTF. As DNA, the CDR3 is TGTGCCATCTCCCCGGGACAGTGGGAGTTCAACTATGGCTACACCTTC. This sequence joins TRBV10-3 and TRBJ1-2, with TRBD1 matching 7 bases. The CDR3 extends over 16 amino acids. Germline CDR1 reads ENHRY; CDR2 reads SYGVKD. Trimming cost V 8 bases and J 2 bases; bases outside gene matches: 14.

The chain couples TRBV21-1 to TRBJ2-1; TRBD1 reflects the table's D call only, with no check against the DNA. TRBV21-1 is shown as a pseudogene. This CDR3 region has 15 residues. DNA of the CDR3: TGTGCCAGCAGCAAAGAGGGACAGTTTGACAATGAGCAGTTCTTC. Translating gives CASSKEGQFDNEQFF.

The rearrangement links TRBV30 to TRBJ2-3, with a weak D call TRBD1 (6 bases). CDR3 length: 12 residues. Trimming shortened V by 5 bases and J by 6 bases, and 12 bases separated the two germline ends. In germline, CDR1 is GTSNPN, CDR2 SVGIG (reference sequence). The CDR3 region is CAWGPRGDTQYF. CDR3 in DNA: TGTGCCTGGGGTCCAAGGGGGGATACGCAGTATTTT.

Note on this clone: One end of the junction varies from germline; a read error may be responsible. The chain joins TRBV27 to TRBJ2-7, with D possibly TRBD2 on 7 matching bases. CDR3 length: 15 residues. Germline-derived CDR1 and CDR2 are MNHEY and SMNVEV (reference sequence). The CDR3 reads CASGFGGRGAYEQYF. DNA for the CDR3: TGTGCCAGCGGTTTCGGGGGGCGTGGGGCCTACGAGCAGTACTTC.

The J gene is TRBJ1-1, the V gene TRBV18; D may be TRBD1 (5 bases). The length of the CDR3 is 14 residues. In germline, CDR1 is KGHSH, CDR2 LQKENI. Trimming removed 4 bases at V and 0 bases at J, with 9 bases between. Here the CDR3 DNA reads TGTGCCAGCTCACTCAGGGTGATGAACACTGAAGCTTTCTTT. Amino acid sequence: CASSLRVMNTEAFF.

The V and J genes are TRBV30 and TRBJ1-4; D perhaps matches TRBD1 (6 bases). V lost 2 bases and J lost 7, with 11 bases in between. Germline loops: CDR1 GTSNPN, CDR2 SVGIG (reference sequence). This CDR3 region has 13 residues. The CDR3 loop is CAWSKQGGEKLFF. CDR3 coding DNA: TGTGCCTGGAGTAAACAGGGCGGTGAAAAACTGTTTTTT.

The chain uses TRBV2 and TRBJ1-2; a weak D match, TRBD1 (6 bases). The V gene's germline CDR1 is SNHLY and CDR2 FYNNEI. V lost 3 bases to trimming and J lost 2 bases, with 13 bases between them. This CDR3 is built from 15 residues. CDR3 in DNA: TGTGCCAGCAGTGACGCACAGGGTACCAACTATGGCTACACCTTC. Translated, it gives CASSDAQGTNYGYTF.

The genes are TRBV19 and TRBJ2-5; D tentatively fits TRBD1 or TRBD2 (5 bases each). With the DNA end fitting TRBJ2-7 better, the J assignment may be wrong. This CDR3 has 13 residues. Germline V gene data show CDR1 as LNHDA and CDR2 as SQIVND (reference sequence). The CDR3 loop is CASSLVSGTEQYF. In DNA, the CDR3 is TGTGCCAGTAGTTTAGTATCAGGGACCGAGCAGTACTTC.

The rearrangement links TRBV30 to TRBJ2-1; no firm D call. V lost 2 bases and J 9 bases, leaving 11 bases between the germline ends. The CDR3 is 12 amino acids. In germline, CDR1 is GTSNPN, CDR2 SVGIG (reference sequence). The CDR3 is CAWSPVNGEQFF. Here the CDR3 DNA reads TGTGCCTGGAGTCCCGTCAACGGTGAGCAGTTCTTC.

The chain carries TRBV20-1 and TRBJ1-2; D call uncertain. V was cut by 7 bases and J by 8 bases, with 14 bases left in between. Germline V gene sequence: CDR1 DFQATT, CDR2 SNEGSKA (reference sequence). The CDR3 is 11 residues long. The CDR3 loop reads CSGEGPGGYTF. The CDR3 bases are TGCAGTGGGGAAGGGCCGGGGGGCTACACCTTC.

V usage is TRBV5-1 and J usage is TRBJ2-1; 10 nucleotides agree with TRBD1. CDR3 length equals 15 residues. Looked up from germline, CDR1 is SGHRS and CDR2 is YFSETQ. V lost 5 bases and J lost 9; bases outside the gene matches: 11. The CDR3 DNA sequence: TGCGCCAGCAGACTAGACAGGGGGCATGAGGGTGAGCAGTTCTTC. Translating gives CASRLDRGHEGEQFF.

The V and J genes are TRBV6-7 and TRBJ2-3; TRBD1 matches 8 bases. TRBV6-7 is placed among ORFs of uncertain function. Trimming cost V 5 bases and J 4 bases; bases outside gene matches: 11. The CDR3 is 16 amino acids. The CDR3 is CASSPAPRGLADTQYF. The CDR3 nucleotides read TGTGCCAGCAGTCCCGCCCCCAGGGGGCTTGCAGATACGCAGTATTTT.

V usage is TRBV19 and J usage is TRBJ2-7; 11 bases agree with TRBD1. Trimming took 6 bases from V and 6 from J; bases not matched to a gene: 13. Germline V gives CDR1 LNHDA, CDR2 SQIVND (reference sequence). This CDR3 spans 16 amino acids. CDR3 protein: CASSPGGTGGSREQYF. The CDR3 DNA reads as TGTGCCAGTAGCCCAGGGGGGACAGGGGGTTCCCGCGAGCAGTACTTC.

V usage is TRBV7-2 and J usage is TRBJ2-2; D possibly uses TRBD1 or TRBD2 (5 bases each). V was pared by 5 bases and J by 4 bases, with 20 bases between. Germline V gene lookup returns CDR1 SGHTA and CDR2 FQGNSA. The CDR3 has 17 residues. The CDR3 spells CASSLSPRDPITGELFF. For the CDR3, the DNA is TGTGCCAGCAGCCTTAGCCCCCGGGACCCTATCACCGGGGAGCTGTTTTTT.

The J gene is TRBJ2-1, the V gene TRBV12-5, with D possibly matching TRBD2 (5 bases). This CDR3 is built from 12 residues. Trimming cost V 6 bases and J 9 bases, with 12 bases left between them. Germline CDR1 reads LGHNT; CDR2 reads FRNRAP. The DNA of the CDR3 is TGTGCTAGTGGGAAGAGGGAGACTGAGCAGTTCTTC. Its protein is CASGKRETEQFF.

This clone was found many times. J is TRBJ2-7 and V is TRBV11-2; the D is unclear. Germline CDR1 and CDR2: SGHAT and FQNNGV. V shed 4 bases and J shed 2 bases, with 12 bases lying between them. The CDR3 extends over 14 amino acids. CDR3 bases: TGTGCCAGCAGCTCGCTCCCAAAGCCCTACGAGCAGTACTTC. Residues: CASSSLPKPYEQYF.

The chain recombines TRBV28 with TRBJ1-4; a weak D match, TRBD1 (6 bases). CDR3 size: 12 residues. Trimming shortened V by 10 bases and J by 4 bases, and 10 bases separated the two germline ends. Per germline, CDR1 MDHEN and CDR2 SYDVKM. The CDR3 region is CAIEGDNEKLFF. DNA for the CDR3: TGTGCCATTGAGGGGGATAATGAAAAACTGTTTTTT.

This chain links TRBV7-9 with TRBJ1-1; no definite D call. This CDR3 comprises 13 residues. The ends were cut back, 4 bases at V and 11 bases at J, with 17 bases in the middle. Germline V CDR1 and CDR2: SEHNR, FQNEAQ (reference sequence). In DNA, the CDR3 is TGTGCCAGCAGCTCCATTGCCGTGGGTCGGGCTTTCTTT. Protein product: CASSSIAVGRAFF.

The chain combines TRBV4-1 with TRBJ2-7, with D unresolved. CDR1 MGHRA and CDR2 YSYEKL come from the germline V gene. The V gene lost 1 base and the J gene lost 1 base, with 14 bases spanning the gap. There are 16 residues in the CDR3. The CDR3 sequence is CASSQVVSLSSYEQYF. The CDR3 DNA is TGCGCCAGCAGCCAAGTGGTCTCACTATCTTCCTACGAGCAGTACTTC.

This chain joins TRBV9 and TRBJ2-7, with TRBD2 matching 8 bases. J gave up 0 bases and V 4 bases, and 9 bases lay outside the gene matches. This CDR3 spans 16 amino acids. The V gene's germline CDR1 is SGDLS and CDR2 YYNGEE. The CDR3 DNA reads TGTGCCAGCAGCCTTGGCCCGGGGGGGAGCTCCTACGAGCAGTACTTC. Its protein is CASSLGPGGSSYEQYF.

This clone appeared a single time. The V call is TRBV28, the J call TRBJ1-5, with TRBD1 as a possible D gene (6 bases). Germline V gene sequence: CDR1 MDHEN, CDR2 SYDVKM. The CDR3 spans 15 residues. V lost 7 bases to trimming and J lost 2 bases, with 15 bases between them. The DNA for the CDR3 is TGTGCCAGCACCAAACAGGGATTGGGCAATCAGCCCCAGCATTTT. Translated: CASTKQGLGNQPQHF.

The J gene is TRBJ1-2, the V gene TRBV10-3; 9 bases agree with TRBD1. The trim removed 6 bases at V and 1 base at J, leaving 3 bases unmatched. Looked up from germline, CDR1 is ENHRY and CDR2 is SYGVKD. This CDR3 contains 14 residues. The CDR3 here is CAIRQGADNYGYTF. CDR3 in DNA: TGTGCCATCAGACAGGGGGCGGATAACTATGGCTACACCTTC.

This clone has a single count. The chain joins TRBV6-1 to TRBJ2-3, with D tentatively TRBD2 (6 bases). Trimming cost V 5 bases and J 6 bases, with 12 bases left between them. CDR3 length: 13 residues. Per germline, CDR1 MNHNS and CDR2 SASEGT. This CDR3 reads CASSPLGGDTQYF. CDR3 bases: TGTGCCAGCAGTCCTCTTGGAGGGGATACGCAGTATTTT.

This chain connects TRBV5-4 to TRBJ1-1; D is unresolved. V shed 4 bases and J shed 1 base, with 11 bases lying between them. This CDR3 has 14 amino acids. CDR1 is SGHNT, CDR2 YYREEE, per germline (reference sequence). CDR3: CASSPRAENTEAFF. CDR3 sequence (DNA): TGTGCCAGCAGCCCAAGGGCAGAGAACACTGAAGCTTTCTTT.

V and J are TRBV6-1 and TRBJ1-1, with D tentatively TRBD1 (5 bases). The CDR3 extends over 13 amino acids. Germline assignment: CDR1 MNHNS and CDR2 SASEGT. Trimming pared 4 bases from V and 10 bases from J, leaving 16 bases between. CDR3 sequence reads: CASSVSRELGAFF. The CDR3 DNA is TGTGCCAGCAGTGTCAGCAGGGAATTGGGAGCTTTCTTT.

The chain employs TRBV5-1 and TRBJ2-2; D assignment may be TRBD1 or TRBD2 (6 bases each). Trimming shortened V by 3 bases and J by 4 bases, and 10 bases separated the two germline ends. Germline CDR1 reads SGHRS; CDR2 reads YFSETQ. The CDR3 is 14 amino acids. CDR3 loop: CASSSGAGTGELFF. CDR3 sequence (DNA): TGCGCCAGCAGCTCGGGGGCCGGCACCGGGGAGCTGTTTTTT.

The chain has TRBV18 and TRBJ1-2; no clear D. The CDR3 spans 13 residues. V lost 3 bases, J lost 7 bases, and 12 bases lay in between. Per the germline V gene, CDR1 is KGHSH and CDR2 is LQKENI. The CDR3 region has the DNA TGTGCCAGCTCACCCATCAGGTCGGGTGGCTACACCTTC. This translates into CASSPIRSGGYTF.

The gene calls are TRBV9 and TRBJ2-7; weak D call: TRBD1 (5 bases). The CDR3 spans 13 residues. Trimming took off 3 bases at V and 0 bases at J, with 7 bases between the two ends. Per the germline V gene, CDR1 is SGDLS and CDR2 is YYNGEE. The CDR3 sequence: CASSEGPSYEQYF. CDR3 DNA sequence: TGTGCCAGCAGCGAGGGGCCCTCCTACGAGCAGTACTTC.

CDR3 sequence reads: CSARDMPTQYF. CDR3 nucleotides: TGCAGTGCTAGAGATATGCCGACCCAGTACTTC. This chain connects TRBV20-1 to TRBJ2-5, with D uncertain. The germline V gene has CDR1 DFQATT and CDR2 SNEGSKA (reference sequence). The CDR3 is 11 residues long. V was cut by 0 bases and J by 7 bases, with 6 bases left in between.

The rearrangement joins TRBV14 to TRBJ2-2, with D hard to call. The CDR3 has 12 residues. V was cut by 1 base and J by 6 bases, with 3 bases left in between. Germline CDR1 SGHDN, CDR2 FVKESK. CDR3 DNA: TGTGCCAGCAGCCAAGGACCCGGGGAGCTGTTTTTT. This gives the protein CASSQGPGELFF.